The 7 T cell receptor beta chains given below trace back to one sample, sequenced in a study of cytomegalovirus exposure and HLA in healthy donors. 60 Vbeta and 13 Jbeta primers were used in PCR. Using immunoSEQ multiplex PCR, the repertoire was profiled, and TCRdb retains in-frame clones only, with some absent. The sample contains about 210,000 clones, 81% of which appear only once. Sequencing was carried out using PBMCs. All receptors come from a man aged 35-49 years in good health and CMV-seropositive.

This clone has more than one count but fewer than ten. The rearrangement links TRBV5-8 to TRBJ1-2, with D possibly TRBD1 on 6 matching bases. This CDR3 is 14 amino acids long. V shed 4 bases and J shed 3 bases, with 13 bases lying between them. CDR1 and CDR2 from the germline V gene are SGHTS and YDEGEE. The CDR3 here is CASSQYGTHYGYTF. The CDR3 nucleotides are TGTGCCAGCAGCCAATACGGGACACACTATGGCTACACCTTC.

V usage is TRBV19 and J usage is TRBJ1-1; 8 positions agree with TRBD1. This CDR3 has 14 amino acids. V shed 1 base and J 4 bases; nucleotides not matched to a gene: 2. Germline CDR1 and CDR2: LNHDA and SQIVND (reference sequence). The chain's CDR3 is CASSIGGTGTEAFF. The CDR3 DNA is TGTGCCAGTAGTATAGGAGGGACAGGCACTGAAGCTTTCTTT.

For the CDR3, the DNA is TGTGCCAGCACCCCGGCACTAGCGGGAGGCGATGAGCAGTTCTTC. It translates to CASTPALAGGDEQFF. V and J are TRBV28 and TRBJ2-1; 12 bases match TRBD2. CDR1 is MDHEN and CDR2 is SYDVKM in the germline V gene. The CDR3 length is 15 residues. Trimming took 7 bases from V and 8 from J; bases not matched to a gene: 9. The full variable domain, its missing parts supplied by reference TRBV28 and TRBJ2-1, is DVKVTQSSRYLVKRTGEKVFLECVQDMDHENMFWYRQDPGLGLRLIYFSYDVKMKEKGDIPEGYSVSREKKERFSLILESASTNQTSMYLCASTPALAGGDEQFFGPGTRLTVL.

The chain recombines TRBV27 with TRBJ1-6; D possibly corresponds to TRBD1 (5 bases). Germline CDR1 reads MNHEY; CDR2 reads SMNVEV (reference sequence). The CDR3 has 14 residues. Trimming removed 6 bases from V and 2 bases from J, with 8 bases in between. The CDR3 DNA reads TGTGCCAGCAGGGGGGGTACCTATAATTCACCCCTCCACTTT. Protein sequence: CASRGGTYNSPLHF.

This sequence joins TRBV7-9 and TRBJ1-5; D gene ambiguous. Germline V CDR1 and CDR2: SEHNR, FQNEAQ (reference sequence). V was cut by 2 bases and J by 4 bases, with 6 bases left in between. There are 13 residues in the CDR3. The CDR3 loop is CASSLSYNQPQHF. The CDR3 DNA is TGTGCCAGCAGCTTAAGCTATAATCAGCCCCAGCATTTT.

The chain is built from TRBV4-1 and TRBJ2-1; D is perhaps TRBD2 (5 bases). The V and J ends lost 3 bases and 5 bases respectively, with 20 bases between them. CDR1 and CDR2 from the germline V gene are MGHRA and YSYEKL. The CDR3 contains 17 residues. The CDR3 reads CASSQPLADFKNNEQFF. As DNA, the CDR3 is TGCGCCAGCAGCCAGCCCCTCGCGGACTTCAAAAACAATGAGCAGTTCTTC.

The chain links TRBV6-1 to TRBJ2-1, with 10 bases matching TRBD2. J gave up 9 bases and V 1 base, and 9 bases lay outside the gene matches. From germline, CDR1 is MNHNS and CDR2 SASEGT. The CDR3 has 16 residues. For the CDR3, the DNA is TGTGCCAGCAGTGAAGTGGGAGCGGGAGGGCGTGGTGAGCAGTTCTTC. Its translation is CASSEVGAGGRGEQFF.